What follows describes a single T cell receptor (beta chain). The read ends 3 residues before the CDR3 terminus; that terminus is restored from the germline J gene. The CDR3 spans 14 residues. Trimming took 5 bases from V and 0 from J, leaving 5 bases between them. Germline V gives CDR1 KGHSH, CDR2 LQKENI. The sample is drawn from a study of T cells in women clearing cervical HPV infection. Overall study: Women with histologically confirmed HPV16-related CIN3 or worse, 2 with invasive cancer, served as cases. Only a few women had HLA typing results available.

TCRdb's table, derived via immunoSEQ multiplex PCR, lists solely in-frame clones and lacks some. The listing records roughly 30,000 clones. Material: blood buffy coat. The clonotype was recovered from a woman aged 18-70 years with a cervical HPV16 infection that either progressed to CIN3+ or cleared (not recorded which). The V call is TRBV18, the J call TRBJ2-6, with unresolved D. CDR3 amino acids: CASSTDSGANVLTF. The part of the CDR3 DNA that was read is TGTGCCAGCTCAACAGACTCTGGGGCCAACGTC.